These 19 T cell receptor beta chains share one sample of origin, sequenced in a study of technical replicates of blood from a handful of donors. Profiling relied on immunoSEQ multiplex PCR, and the TCRdb table lists in-frame clones only, not all of them. The data contain 50,000 to 80,000 clones, roughly 88% of them singletons. Material for sequencing was PBMCs. All receptors come from a human donor in good health. Some clones in this sample may be carry-over from other donors' samples.

The V call is TRBV18, the J call TRBJ2-7; 8 bases agree with TRBD1. Looked up from germline, CDR1 is KGHSH and CDR2 is LQKENI. The CDR3 covers 15 residues. Trimming took 2 bases from V and 7 from J; bases not matched to a gene: 10. The CDR3: CASSPDRGGFGEQYF. Here the CDR3 DNA reads TGTGCCAGCTCACCAGACAGGGGCGGGTTTGGGGAGCAGTACTTC. Variable domain in full (rest from reference TRBV18 and TRBJ2-7): NAGVMQNPRHLVRRRGQEARLRCSPMKGHSHVYWYRQLPEEGLKFMVYLQKENIIDESGMPKERFSAEFPKEGPSILRIQQVVRGDSAAYFCASSPDRGGFGEQYFGPGTRLTVT.

The chain uses TRBV2 and TRBJ2-6, with D maybe TRBD2 (5 bases). The CDR3 runs 15 residues. With 6 bases removed from V and 3 bases from J, the gap between germline ends came to 12 bases. Germline CDR1 SNHLY, CDR2 FYNNEI. CDR3 nucleotide sequence: TGTGCCAGCAGGTACGCCGGGGTTGGGGCCAACGTCCTGACTTTC. This sequence encodes CASRYAGVGANVLTF.

This clone has only one observation. This chain joins TRBV10-3 and TRBJ2-3, with TRBD2 matching 9 bases. In germline, CDR1 is ENHRY, CDR2 SYGVKD. The CDR3 sequence is 13 residues long. The V gene end was trimmed by 11 bases and the J gene end by 5 bases; junction bases not matched to a gene: 8. The CDR3 sequence is CAVSGSVGDTQYF. CDR3 bases: TGTGCCGTTAGCGGGAGCGTTGGAGATACGCAGTATTTT.

The chain joins TRBV4-3 to TRBJ1-2; 9 bases match TRBD1. This CDR3 comprises 14 residues. The germline V gene has CDR1 LGHNA and CDR2 YSLEER. With V trimmed by 5 bases and J by 6 bases, 7 bases remained unmatched. DNA of the CDR3: TGCGCCAGCAGCACCTTACAGGGGGCTCATGGCTACACCTTC. This gives the protein CASSTLQGAHGYTF.

V usage is TRBV7-6 and J usage is TRBJ2-1, with 8 nucleotides matching TRBD2. The CDR3 extends over 15 amino acids. Trimming took 5 bases from V and 9 from J; bases not matched to a gene: 12. Germline loops: CDR1 SGHVS, CDR2 FNYEAQ. The CDR3: CASSGGLERGGEQFF. The CDR3 bases are TGTGCCAGCAGCGGGGGACTAGAAAGGGGGGGTGAGCAGTTCTTC.

The chain links TRBV5-3 to TRBJ1-1; 7 bases line up with TRBD1. TRBV5-3 is classed as an ORF, of uncertain function. The CDR3 is 17 amino acids. J gave up 4 bases and V 3 bases, and 15 bases lay outside the gene matches. CDR3 residues: CARSSDKDRASGTEAFF. CDR3 DNA: TGTGCCAGAAGCTCCGACAAAGACAGGGCGTCCGGCACTGAAGCTTTCTTT.

J is TRBJ2-7 and V is TRBV5-1; 9 nucleotides match TRBD1. Losses at the gene ends were 1 base for V and 1 base for J; bases not matched to a gene: 3. CDR1 and CDR2 from the germline V gene are SGHRS and YFSETQ. This CDR3 has 15 residues. CDR3 loop: CASSLSDRGSYEQYF. The CDR3 DNA follows: TGCGCCAGCAGCTTGTCCGACAGGGGGTCCTACGAGCAGTACTTC.

The chain carries TRBV29-1 and TRBJ1-1; a possible D gene is TRBD1 (5 bases). Trimming shortened V by 7 bases and J by 3 bases, and 18 bases separated the two germline ends. The germline CDR1 and CDR2 sequences are SQVTM and ANQGSEA. The CDR3 is made up of 14 amino acids. The CDR3 DNA reads as TGCAGCGCTTCCCTACAGGCCGGTGACACTGAAGCTTTCTTT. The encoded protein is CSASLQAGDTEAFF.

The J gene is TRBJ2-3, the V gene TRBV5-4; 12 bases are shared with TRBD2. Per the germline V gene, CDR1 is SGHNT and CDR2 is YYREEE (reference sequence). With 3 bases clipped from V and 4 bases from J, the junction kept 6 bases outside the gene matches. This CDR3 is 16 amino acids long. The CDR3: CASSYRLAGVADTQYF. The CDR3 nucleotides read TGTGCCAGCAGCTATAGACTAGCGGGAGTAGCAGATACGCAGTATTTT.

The V and J genes are TRBV4-1 and TRBJ2-7; D uncertain. Trimming shortened V by 1 base and J by 6 bases, and 16 bases separated the two germline ends. CDR1 and CDR2 (germline): MGHRA, YSYEKL. The CDR3 totals 15 residues. In DNA, the CDR3 is TGCGCCAGCAGCCAAGGGGTTGCGGAGACCTTCGAGCAGTACTTC. Amino acid sequence: CASSQGVAETFEQYF.

The table lists this clone with a few counts. The rearrangement uses TRBV19 and TRBJ2-7, with a possible D match to TRBD1 (5 bases). CDR1 LNHDA and CDR2 SQIVND come from the germline V gene (reference sequence). V lost 1 base, J lost 4 bases, and 11 bases lay in between. CDR3 size: 14 residues. The chain's CDR3 is CASSIASGFYEQYF. The CDR3 nucleotides read TGTGCCAGTAGTATAGCATCAGGGTTTTACGAGCAGTACTTC.

This sequence joins TRBV2 and TRBJ2-3, with D possibly being TRBD2 (6 bases). V was shortened by 7 bases and J by 2 bases, with 16 bases between the two germline ends. Germline CDR1 SNHLY, CDR2 FYNNEI. This CDR3 is 15 amino acids long. The CDR3 spells CASIRELAPTDTQYF. CDR3 sequence (DNA): TGTGCCAGCATCCGAGAGCTAGCGCCCACAGATACGCAGTATTTT.

CDR3 in DNA: TGTGCCAGTAGTGGCTTCAGGACTAGCGGGAGCCCTGTGGTAGATACGCAGTATTTT. Amino acids: CASSGFRTSGSPVVDTQYF. The chain couples TRBV19 to TRBJ2-3; 13 bases align to TRBD2. Germline assignment: CDR1 LNHDA and CDR2 SQIVND (reference sequence). The CDR3 has 19 amino acids. Unmatched junction bases numbered 16, after V lost 5 bases and J lost 5 bases.

The genes are TRBV5-5 and TRBJ2-7; D remains ambiguous. V gave up 1 base and J gave up 2 bases, with 10 bases separating them. Germline V lookup: CDR1 SGHKS, CDR2 YYEKEE (reference sequence). This CDR3 is built from 14 residues. The CDR3 DNA reads as TGTGCCAGCAGCTTGCTAGTCAGCACCTACGAGCAGTACTTC. This encodes CASSLLVSTYEQYF.

V gene TRBV27 combines with J gene TRBJ1-5; D is perhaps TRBD1 (6 bases). The ends were cut back, 5 bases at V and 3 bases at J, with 17 bases in the middle. The CDR3 totals 16 residues. Germline CDR1 MNHEY, CDR2 SMNVEV (reference sequence). CDR3 DNA sequence: TGTGCCAGCAGTCCAGAAGGACAGATACCCAATCAGCCCCAGCATTTT. It specifies CASSPEGQIPNQPQHF.

This chain joins TRBV30 and TRBJ1-6; 7 bases are a match to TRBD1. Germline V gene data show CDR1 as GTSNPN and CDR2 as SVGIG (reference sequence). This CDR3 contains 14 residues. V trimming: 3 bases; J trimming: 7 bases; junction bases outside the gene matches: 6. CDR3 region: CAWRSRGWNSPLHF. The DNA for the CDR3 is TGTGCCTGGAGGAGCAGGGGGTGGAATTCACCCCTCCACTTT.

V is TRBV19 and J is TRBJ1-5, with D tentatively TRBD1 (6 bases). Trimming stripped 4 bases from V and 3 bases from J, with 13 bases between. The length of the CDR3 is 15 residues. Germline V gene lookup returns CDR1 LNHDA and CDR2 SQIVND (reference sequence). The CDR3 coding sequence is TGTGCCAGTAGTAAGACAGGTCTGGACAATCAGCCCCAGCATTTT. Residues: CASSKTGLDNQPQHF.

The V and J genes are TRBV11-3 and TRBJ2-2, with a possible D match to TRBD1 (5 bases). Deletions cut 5 bases from V and 3 bases from J, with 16 bases between. The CDR3 has 16 residues. CDR1 and CDR2 from the germline V gene are SGHNT and YENEEA. The CDR3 sequence is CASSTRQGGDTGELFF. Written as DNA, the CDR3 is TGTGCCAGCAGCACCCGGCAGGGCGGAGACACCGGGGAGCTGTTTTTT.

The chain joins TRBV7-9 to TRBJ1-1; 8 bases fit TRBD1. The V gene's germline CDR1 is SEHNR and CDR2 FQNEAQ (reference sequence). Trimming cost V 5 bases and J 5 bases; bases outside gene matches: 16. The CDR3 consists of 17 residues. The CDR3 DNA reads as TGTGCCAGCAGCCCAGGACAGGGTATAGTCACGGGGACTGAAGCTTTCTTT. Amino acid sequence: CASSPGQGIVTGTEAFF.